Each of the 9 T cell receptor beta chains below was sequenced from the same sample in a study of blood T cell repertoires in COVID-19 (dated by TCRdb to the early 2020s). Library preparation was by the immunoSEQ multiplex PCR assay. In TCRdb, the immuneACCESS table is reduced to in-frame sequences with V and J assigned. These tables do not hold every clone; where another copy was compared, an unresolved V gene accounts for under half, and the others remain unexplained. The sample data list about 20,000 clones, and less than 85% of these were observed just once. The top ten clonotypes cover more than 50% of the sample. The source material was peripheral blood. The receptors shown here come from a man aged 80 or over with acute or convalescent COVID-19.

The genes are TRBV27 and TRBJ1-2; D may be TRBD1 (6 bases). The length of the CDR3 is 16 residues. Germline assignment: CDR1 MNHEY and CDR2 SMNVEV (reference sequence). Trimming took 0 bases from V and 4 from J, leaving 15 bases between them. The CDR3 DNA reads TGTGCCAGCAGTTTATCATACGGGGGGCTTGGCTATGGCTACACCTTC. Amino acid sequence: CASSLSYGGLGYGYTF.

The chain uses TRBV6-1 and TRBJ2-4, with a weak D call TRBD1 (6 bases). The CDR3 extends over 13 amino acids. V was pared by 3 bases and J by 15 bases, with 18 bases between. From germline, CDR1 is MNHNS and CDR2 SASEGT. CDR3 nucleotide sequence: TGTGCCAGCAGTGAGGGGGCCAGCGGTCGACGGTACTTC. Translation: CASSEGASGRRYF.

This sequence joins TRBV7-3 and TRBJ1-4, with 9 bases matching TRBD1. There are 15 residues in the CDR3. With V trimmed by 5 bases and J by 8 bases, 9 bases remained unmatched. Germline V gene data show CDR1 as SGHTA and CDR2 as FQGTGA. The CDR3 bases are TGTGCCAGCAGCCAAGGGGGCACAGGGGGCGAAAAACTGTTTTTT. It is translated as CASSQGGTGGEKLFF.

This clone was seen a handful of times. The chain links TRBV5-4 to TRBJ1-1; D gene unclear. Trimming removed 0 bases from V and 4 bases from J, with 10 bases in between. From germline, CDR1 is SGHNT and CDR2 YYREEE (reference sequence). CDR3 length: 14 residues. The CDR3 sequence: CASSLDIGSTEAFF. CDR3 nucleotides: TGTGCCAGCAGCTTGGATATTGGGAGCACTGAAGCTTTCTTT. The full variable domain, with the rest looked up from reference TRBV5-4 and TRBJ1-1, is ETGVTQSPTHLIKTRGQQVTLRCSSQSGHNTVSWYQQALGQGPQFIFQYYREEENGRGNFPPRFSGLQFPNYSSELNVNALELDDSALYLCASSLDIGSTEAFFGQGTRLTVV.

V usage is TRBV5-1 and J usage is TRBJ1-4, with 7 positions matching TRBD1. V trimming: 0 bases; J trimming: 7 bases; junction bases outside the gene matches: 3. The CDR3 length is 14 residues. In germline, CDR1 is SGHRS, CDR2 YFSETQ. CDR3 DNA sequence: TGCGCCAGCAGCTTGGACAGGGGTGGTGAAAAACTGTTTTTT. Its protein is CASSLDRGGEKLFF.

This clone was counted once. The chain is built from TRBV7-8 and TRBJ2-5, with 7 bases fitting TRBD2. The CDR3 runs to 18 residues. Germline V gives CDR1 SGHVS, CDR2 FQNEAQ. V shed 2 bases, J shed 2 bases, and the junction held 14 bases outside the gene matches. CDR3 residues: CASSLTMEAGRLQETQYF. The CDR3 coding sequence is TGTGCCAGCAGCTTAACAATGGAAGCGGGGCGACTTCAAGAGACCCAGTACTTC. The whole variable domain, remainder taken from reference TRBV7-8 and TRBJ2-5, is GAGVSQSPRYKVAKRGQDVALRCDPISGHVSLFWYQQALGQGPEFLTYFQNEAQLDKSGLPSDRFFAERPEGSVSTLKIQRTQQEDSAVYLCASSLTMEAGRLQETQYFGPGTRLLVL.

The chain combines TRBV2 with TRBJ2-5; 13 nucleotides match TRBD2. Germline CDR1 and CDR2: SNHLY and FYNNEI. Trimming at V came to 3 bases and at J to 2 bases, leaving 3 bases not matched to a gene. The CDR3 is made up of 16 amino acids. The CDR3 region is CASSDPGLAGQETQYF. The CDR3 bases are TGTGCCAGCAGTGATCCGGGACTAGCGGGACAAGAGACCCAGTACTTC. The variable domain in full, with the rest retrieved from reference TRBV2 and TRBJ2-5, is EPEVTQTPSHQVTQMGQEVILRCVPISNHLYFYWYRQILGQKVEFLVSFYNNEISEKSEIFDDQFSVERPDGSNFTLKIRSTKLEDSAMYFCASSDPGLAGQETQYFGPGTRLLVL.

This CDR3 reads CASNRGNTGELFF. CDR3 nucleotide sequence: TGTGCCAGCAATCGGGGAAACACCGGGGAGCTGTTTTTT. This chain links TRBV6-1 with TRBJ2-2; D perhaps matches TRBD2 (5 bases). This CDR3 has 13 amino acids. The germline V and J ends were trimmed by 7 bases and 2 bases, with 8 bases remaining between them. The germline CDR1 and CDR2 sequences are MNHNS and SASEGT.

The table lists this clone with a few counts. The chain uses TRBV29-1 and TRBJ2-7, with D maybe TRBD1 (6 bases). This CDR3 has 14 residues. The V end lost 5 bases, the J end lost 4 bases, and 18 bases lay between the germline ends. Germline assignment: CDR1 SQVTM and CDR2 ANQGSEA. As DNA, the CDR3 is TGCAGCGTTAGTAGGGACACCTCTACGTACGAGCAGTACTTC. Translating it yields CSVSRDTSTYEQYF.